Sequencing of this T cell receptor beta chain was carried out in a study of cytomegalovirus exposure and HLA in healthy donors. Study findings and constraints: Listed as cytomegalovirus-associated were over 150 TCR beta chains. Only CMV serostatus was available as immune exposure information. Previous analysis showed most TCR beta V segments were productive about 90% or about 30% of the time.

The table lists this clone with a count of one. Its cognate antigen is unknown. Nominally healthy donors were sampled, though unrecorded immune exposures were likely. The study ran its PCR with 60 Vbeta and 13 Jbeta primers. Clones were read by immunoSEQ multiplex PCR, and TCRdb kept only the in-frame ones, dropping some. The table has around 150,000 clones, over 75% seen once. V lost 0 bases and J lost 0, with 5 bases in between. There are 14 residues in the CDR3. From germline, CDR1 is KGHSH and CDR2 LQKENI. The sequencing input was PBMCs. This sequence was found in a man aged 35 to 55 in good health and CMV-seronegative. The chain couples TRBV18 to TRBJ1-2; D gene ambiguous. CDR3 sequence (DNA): TGTGCCAGCTCACCACCCTTAGCTAACTATGGCTACACCTTC. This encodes CASSPPLANYGYTF.